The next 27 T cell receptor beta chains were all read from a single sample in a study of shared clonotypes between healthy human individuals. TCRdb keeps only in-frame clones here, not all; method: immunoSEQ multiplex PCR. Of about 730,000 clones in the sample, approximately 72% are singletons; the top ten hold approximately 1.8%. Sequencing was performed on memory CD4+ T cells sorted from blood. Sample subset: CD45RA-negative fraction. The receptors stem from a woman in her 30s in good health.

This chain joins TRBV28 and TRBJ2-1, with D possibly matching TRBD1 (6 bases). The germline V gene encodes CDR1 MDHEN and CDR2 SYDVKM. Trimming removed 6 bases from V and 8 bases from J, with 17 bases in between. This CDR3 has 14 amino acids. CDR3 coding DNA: TGTGCCAGCAGGCGCCGGACAGAGAGCGATGAGCAGTTCTTC. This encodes CASRRRTESDEQFF.

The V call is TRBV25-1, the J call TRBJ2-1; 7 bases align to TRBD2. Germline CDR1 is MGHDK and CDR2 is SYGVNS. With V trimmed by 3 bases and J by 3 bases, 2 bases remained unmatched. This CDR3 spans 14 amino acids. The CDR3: CASSDAGDYNEQFF. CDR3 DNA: TGTGCCAGCAGTGACGCGGGGGACTACAATGAGCAGTTCTTC.

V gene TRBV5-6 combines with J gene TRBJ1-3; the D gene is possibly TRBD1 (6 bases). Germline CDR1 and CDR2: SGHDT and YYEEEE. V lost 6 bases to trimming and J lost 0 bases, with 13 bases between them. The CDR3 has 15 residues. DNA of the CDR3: TGTGCCAGCAACCCCCAGGGGCTCTCTGGAAACACCATATATTTT. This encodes CASNPQGLSGNTIYF. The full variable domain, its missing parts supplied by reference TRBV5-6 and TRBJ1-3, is DAGVTQSPTHLIKTRGQQVTLRCSPKSGHDTVSWYQQALGQGPQFIFQYYEEEERQRGNFPDRFSGHQFPNYSSELNVNALLLGDSALYLCASNPQGLSGNTIYFGEGSWLTVV.

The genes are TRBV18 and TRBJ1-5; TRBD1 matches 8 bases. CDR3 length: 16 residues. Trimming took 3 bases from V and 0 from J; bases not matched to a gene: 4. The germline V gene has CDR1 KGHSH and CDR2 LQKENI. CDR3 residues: CASSPGTGDSNQPQHF. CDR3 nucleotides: TGTGCCAGCTCACCGGGGACAGGAGATAGCAATCAGCCCCAGCATTTT.

CDR3 region: CASSWGSGSPYNEQFF. The DNA for the CDR3 is TGCGCCAGCAGCTGGGGGAGTGGCTCGCCATACAATGAGCAGTTCTTC. V gene TRBV5-1 combines with J gene TRBJ2-1, with D possibly called TRBD1 or TRBD2 (5 bases each). The germline V and J ends were trimmed by 3 bases and 4 bases, with 17 bases remaining between them. There are 16 residues in the CDR3. The germline V gene has CDR1 SGHRS and CDR2 YFSETQ.

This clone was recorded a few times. The CDR3 sequence is CASRRDGFGTEAFF. The CDR3 DNA sequence: TGCGCCAGCAGGAGGGACGGATTTGGCACTGAAGCTTTCTTT. The J gene is TRBJ1-1, the V gene TRBV10-2, with D perhaps matching TRBD1 (5 bases). V dropped 6 bases and J dropped 4 bases, with 15 bases sitting between them. The CDR3 runs to 14 residues. Looked up from germline, CDR1 is WSHSY and CDR2 is SAAADI.

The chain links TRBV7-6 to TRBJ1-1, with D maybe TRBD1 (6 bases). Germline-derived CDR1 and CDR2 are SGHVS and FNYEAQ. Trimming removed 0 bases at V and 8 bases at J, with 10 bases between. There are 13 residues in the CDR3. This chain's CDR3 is CASSLAVQGEAFF. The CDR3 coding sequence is TGTGCCAGCAGCTTAGCGGTCCAGGGGGAAGCTTTCTTT.

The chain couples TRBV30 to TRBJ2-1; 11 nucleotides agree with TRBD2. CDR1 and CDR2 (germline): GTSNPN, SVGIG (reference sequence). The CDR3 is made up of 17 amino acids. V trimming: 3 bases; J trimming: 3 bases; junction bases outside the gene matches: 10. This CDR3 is CAWRQFKGLADYNEQFF. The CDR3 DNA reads TGTGCCTGGAGACAATTCAAGGGACTAGCGGACTACAATGAGCAGTTCTTC.

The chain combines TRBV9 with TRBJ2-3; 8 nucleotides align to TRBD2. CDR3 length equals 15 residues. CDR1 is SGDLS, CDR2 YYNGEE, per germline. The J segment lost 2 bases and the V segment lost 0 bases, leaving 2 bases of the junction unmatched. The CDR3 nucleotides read TGTGCCAGCAGCGTAGTAGCGGGGAACACAGATACGCAGTATTTT. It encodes CASSVVAGNTDTQYF.

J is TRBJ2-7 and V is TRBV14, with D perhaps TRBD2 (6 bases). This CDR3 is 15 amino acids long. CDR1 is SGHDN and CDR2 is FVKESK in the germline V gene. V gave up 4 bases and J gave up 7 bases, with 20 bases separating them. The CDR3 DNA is TGTGCCAGCAGCCGGCCGGGACTCACACGAGGAGAGCAGTACTTC. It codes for CASSRPGLTRGEQYF.

The CDR3 is CASSLISGRGLETQYF. CDR3 nucleotides: TGTGCCAGCAGCTTAATTAGCGGGAGGGGGTTGGAGACCCAGTACTTC. J is TRBJ2-5 and V is TRBV7-2, with TRBD2 identical over 11 bases. There are 16 residues in the CDR3. Germline-derived CDR1 and CDR2 are SGHTA and FQGNSA. V shed 2 bases and J 5 bases; nucleotides not matched to a gene: 7. The entire variable domain, with the rest obtained from reference TRBV7-2 and TRBJ2-5, is as follows: GAGVSQSPSNKVTEKGKDVELRCDPISGHTALYWYRQSLGQGLEFLIYFQGNSAPDKSGLPSDRFSAERTGGSVSTLTIQRTQQEDSAVYLCASSLISGRGLETQYFGPGTRLLVL.

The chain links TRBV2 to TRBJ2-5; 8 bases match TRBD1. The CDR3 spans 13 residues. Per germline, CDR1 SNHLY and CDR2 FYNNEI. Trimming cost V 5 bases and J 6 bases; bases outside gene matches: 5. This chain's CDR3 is CASSKDREKTQYF. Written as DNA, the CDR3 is TGTGCCAGCAGTAAGGACAGGGAAAAGACCCAGTACTTC.

This CDR3 is CASRLQGQGAFF. The CDR3 DNA reads TGTGCCAGCAGATTACAGGGTCAAGGGGCTTTCTTT. The genes are TRBV28 and TRBJ1-1; D is perhaps TRBD1 (6 bases). The CDR3 is 12 amino acids. Trimming left V 6 bases short and J 11 bases short, with 16 bases between. Per germline, CDR1 MDHEN and CDR2 SYDVKM. Full variable domain (outside the CDR3, taken from reference TRBV28 and TRBJ1-1): DVKVTQSSRYLVKRTGEKVFLECVQDMDHENMFWYRQDPGLGLRLIYFSYDVKMKEKGDIPEGYSVSREKKERFSLILESASTNQTSMYLCASRLQGQGAFFGQGTRLTVV.

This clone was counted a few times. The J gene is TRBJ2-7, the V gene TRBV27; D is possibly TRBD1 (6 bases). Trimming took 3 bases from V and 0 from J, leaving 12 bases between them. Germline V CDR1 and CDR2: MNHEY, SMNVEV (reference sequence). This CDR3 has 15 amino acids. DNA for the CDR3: TGTGCCAGCAGTTTTAAAAGGGGGACCTCCTACGAGCAGTACTTC. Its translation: CASSFKRGTSYEQYF.

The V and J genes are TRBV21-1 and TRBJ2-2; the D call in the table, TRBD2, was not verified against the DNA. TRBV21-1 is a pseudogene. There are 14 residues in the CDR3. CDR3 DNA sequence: TGTGCCAGCAGCGGAGGGACCCTAACCGGGGAGCTGTTTTTT. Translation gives CASSGGTLTGELFF.

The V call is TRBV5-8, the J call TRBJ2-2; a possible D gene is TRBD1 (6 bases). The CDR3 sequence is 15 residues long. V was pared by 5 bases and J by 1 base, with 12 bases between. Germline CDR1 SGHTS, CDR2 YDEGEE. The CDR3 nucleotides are TGTGCCAGCAGTAGTGGACAGCTGAACACCGGGGAGCTGTTTTTT. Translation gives CASSSGQLNTGELFF.

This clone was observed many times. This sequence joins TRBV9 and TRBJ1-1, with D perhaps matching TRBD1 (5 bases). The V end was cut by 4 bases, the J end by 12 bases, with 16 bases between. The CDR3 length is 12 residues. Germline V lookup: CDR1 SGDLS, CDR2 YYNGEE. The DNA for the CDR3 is TGTGCCAGCAGCCCGTGGGGGATCAAACCTTTCTTT. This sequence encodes CASSPWGIKPFF.

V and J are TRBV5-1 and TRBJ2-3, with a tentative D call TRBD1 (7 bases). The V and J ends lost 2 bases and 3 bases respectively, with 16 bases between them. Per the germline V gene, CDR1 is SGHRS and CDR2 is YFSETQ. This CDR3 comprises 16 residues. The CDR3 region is CASSFSQGRLTDTQYF. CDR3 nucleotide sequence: TGCGCCAGCAGCTTTTCACAGGGGAGGTTAACAGATACGCAGTATTTT.

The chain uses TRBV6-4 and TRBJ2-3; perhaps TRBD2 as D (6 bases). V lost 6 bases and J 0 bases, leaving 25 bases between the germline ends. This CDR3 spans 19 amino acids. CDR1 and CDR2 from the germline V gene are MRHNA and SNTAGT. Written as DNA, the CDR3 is TGTGCCAGCAGATTAGGGAGGATCCGGGACCGAACTAGCACAGATACGCAGTATTTT. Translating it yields CASRLGRIRDRTSTDTQYF.

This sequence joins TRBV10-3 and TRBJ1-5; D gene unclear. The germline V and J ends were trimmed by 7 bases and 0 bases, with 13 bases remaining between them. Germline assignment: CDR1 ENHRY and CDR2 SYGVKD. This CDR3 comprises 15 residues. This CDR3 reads CAIKGSADSNQPQHF. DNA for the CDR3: TGTGCCATCAAAGGGTCAGCCGATAGCAATCAGCCCCAGCATTTT.

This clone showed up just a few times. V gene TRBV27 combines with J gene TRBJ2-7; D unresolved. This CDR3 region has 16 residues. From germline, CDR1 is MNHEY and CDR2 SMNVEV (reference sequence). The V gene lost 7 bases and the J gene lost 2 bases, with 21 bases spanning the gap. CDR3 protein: CASNPRRAGLPYEQYF. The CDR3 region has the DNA TGTGCCAGCAACCCCCGCCGGGCAGGCTTGCCCTACGAGCAGTACTTC.

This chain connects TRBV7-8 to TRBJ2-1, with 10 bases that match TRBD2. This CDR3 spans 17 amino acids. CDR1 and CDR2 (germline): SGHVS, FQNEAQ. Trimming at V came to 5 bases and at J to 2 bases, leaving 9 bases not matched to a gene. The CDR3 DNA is TGTGCCAGCAGCCAAAGCCGAAGCGGGAGGGCCTACAATGAGCAGTTCTTC. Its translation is CASSQSRSGRAYNEQFF.

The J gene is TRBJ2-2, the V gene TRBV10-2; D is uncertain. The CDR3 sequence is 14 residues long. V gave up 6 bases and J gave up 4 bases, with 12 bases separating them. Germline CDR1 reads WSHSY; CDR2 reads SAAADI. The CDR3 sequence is CASSRGRFTGELFF. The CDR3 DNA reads TGCGCCAGCAGCCGCGGACGGTTCACCGGGGAGCTGTTTTTT.

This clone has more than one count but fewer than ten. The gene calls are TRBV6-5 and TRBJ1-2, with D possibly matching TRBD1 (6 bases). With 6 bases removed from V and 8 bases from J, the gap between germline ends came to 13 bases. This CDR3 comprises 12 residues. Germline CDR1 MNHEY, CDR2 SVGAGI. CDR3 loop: CASSNGGRGYTF. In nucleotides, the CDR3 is TGTGCCAGCAGCAACGGGGGGCGAGGCTACACCTTC.

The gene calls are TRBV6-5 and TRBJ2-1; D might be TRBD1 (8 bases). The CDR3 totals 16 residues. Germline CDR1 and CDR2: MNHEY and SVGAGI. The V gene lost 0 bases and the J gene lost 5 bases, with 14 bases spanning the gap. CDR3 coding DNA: TGTGCCAGCAGTTACTCGCTACAGGGGGGGGACAATGAGCAGTTCTTC. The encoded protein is CASSYSLQGGDNEQFF.

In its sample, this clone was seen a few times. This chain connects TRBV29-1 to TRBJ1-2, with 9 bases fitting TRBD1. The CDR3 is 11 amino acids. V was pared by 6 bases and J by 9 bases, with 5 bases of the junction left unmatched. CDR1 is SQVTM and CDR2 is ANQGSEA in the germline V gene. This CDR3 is CSVGGQGRYTF. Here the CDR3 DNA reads TGCAGCGTGGGGGGACAGGGACGCTACACCTTC.

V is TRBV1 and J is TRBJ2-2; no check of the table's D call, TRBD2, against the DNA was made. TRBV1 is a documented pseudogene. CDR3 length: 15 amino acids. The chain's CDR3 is CTSSQERENTGELFF. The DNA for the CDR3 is TGCACCAGCAGCCAGGAGCGGGAGAACACCGGGGAGCTGTTTTTT.